The entry that follows covers one TCR beta chain sequence. This entry belongs to a study of CD8 T cells in Susac syndrome. Random hexamers served to reverse transcribe roughly 0.45 to 1 ug RNA. Each CDR3 protein gets one entry after TCRdb re-called the immunoSEQ multiplex PCR reads with MiXCR. The table shows some 260,000 distinct CDR3 sequences, with approximately 92% occurring only once. Germline V lookup: CDR1 MNHNY, CDR2 SVGAGI (reference sequence). The CDR3 length is 15 residues. V gave up 5 bases and J gave up 0 bases, with 11 bases separating them. This rearrangement joins TRBV6-6 to TRBJ1-5; no clear D gene. The sample taken for sequencing was CD4+ T cells from PBMCs. The origin of this receptor is a human donor with multiple sclerosis. CDR3 residues: CASSPRTASNQPQHF. CDR3 nucleotides: TGTGCCAGCAGTCCCCGGACGGCTAGCAATCAGCCCCAGCATTTT.